The following is a T cell receptor beta chain sequence with its context. In its sample, this clonotype was seen many times. What this receptor recognizes is not known. One base away there is no much larger clone; base qualities are not given. This record belongs to a study of T cells in Graves' hyperthyroidism and ophthalmopathy (dated 2019 in TCRdb). About the study as a whole: Peripheral blood was collected at initial diagnosis, before any treatment. After blood sampling, hyperthyroidism patients were treated with methimazole at a starting dose of 30 mg daily, and ophthalmopathy patients were treated with high-dose intravenous methylprednisolone. The 95 to 100 discovery patients were randomly split 7:3 into training and test sets. According to the paper, TCR Vbeta CDR3 sequencing was carried out on more than 120 peripheral blood samples, which came from 40 to 45 ophthalmopathy, 75 or so hyperthyroidism and some 17 progressor patients. The study also compared thyroid tissue and blood T-cell repertoires from more than 5 Graves' hyperthyroidism patients. To identify TCR V-J signatures that set the groups apart, the researchers used a discovery cohort of 100 or so patients, made up of 40 to 45 with Graves' ophthalmopathy and approximately 57 with stable Graves' hyperthyroidism. Prospective prediction of ophthalmopathy was tested in an independent validation cohort consisting of about 19 hyperthyroidism patients and 15 to 17 patients who later progressed to ophthalmopathy. Broader findings and caveats from the paper: In validation, the model predicted progression to ophthalmopathy a median of approximately 6.6 months before onset, with approximately 70% sensitivity and nearly 75% specificity. Sample size was not statistically predetermined, and blinding of investigators to group allocation was not performed. Most expanded thyroid clonotypes (frequency above 0.001) were also detected in blood, a finding suggesting that blood repertoires may reflect thyroid immune responses. A 13 V-J signature model separated ophthalmopathy from stable hyperthyroidism, with approximately 87% sensitivity and 81.08% specificity in cross-validation and 80%/75% in testing.

A patient counted as having stable Graves' hyperthyroidism if no progression to ophthalmopathy occurred over 18 months of follow-up. Hyperthyroidism patients were newly diagnosed, had a disease duration of under 2 months, and were aged 18 to 65 years. Exclusion was applied to patients with uncontrolled infections, other autoimmune diseases, pregnancy or lactation. Clinical symptoms, serum thyroxine and TRAb, thyroid ultrasound, and orbital computed tomography formed the basis for the diagnoses. PBMCs were isolated from approximately 10 ml of fresh peripheral blood by Ficoll-Paque density gradient centrifugation. Total RNA was extracted with Trizol reagent, and quality was checked on an Agilent 2100 Bioanalyzer. The TCR beta CDR3 regions were amplified from RNA transcripts. The TCR CDR3 was subjected to a first round of RT-PCR using the HTBI primer set and the Qiagen OneStep RT-PCR kit. Libraries were constructed in a second round of multiplex PCR, after which size selection and purification were carried out. Libraries were sequenced paired-end with 100 bp reads on an Illumina HiSeq2000. The paper's data handling went like this. SOAPnuke was used to process the raw data, removing reads that contained adapters or uncalled bases, had a mean Phred below 15, or lacked an exact match to the constant primer or identifier. COPE v1.2.5 was used to merge the high-quality paired reads, and each unique nucleotide sequence was defined as a clonotype. MiTCR v1.1 was used to align the clonotypes against IMGT TRBV, TRBD and TRBJ reference segments. Only V-J combinations with frequency above 0.0001, covering 99% to 99.2% of repertoires, were analysed. A TCS score was defined as the ratio between F50 (clonal expansion) and ExV (chaos), using BLOSUM62-based TCRdist between CDR3 peptides within each V-J. Welch's t-statistics and random forest reduced 450 to 600 V-J features to some 14, which were used in a naive Bayes classifier (R e1071). Through fastp at Q25 and MiXCR, TCRdb rebuilt clones from the public reads, retaining in-frame beta chains. Records with the same CDR3 protein are collapsed into one entry carrying the most frequent genes and DNA. TCRdb, rather than the study authors, made the V and J calls. For this sample the table gives under 650,000 distinct CDR3 sequences, of which roughly 15% were detected only once. The ten largest clones represent around 3.9% of the sample.

Including the terminal cysteine and phenylalanine, the CDR3 comprises 15 residues. The DNA shown is the 45-base CDR3, in frame from base 1. At the junction V is shortened by 7 bases and J by 2 bases, with 17 bases in between. The germline V gene sets CDR1 to SNHLY and CDR2 to FYNNEI. This receptor chain uses TRBV2 and TRBJ1-2; TRBD1 is perhaps the D gene, given 5 matching bases. Material for sequencing was blood. The origin of this receptor is a woman in her twenties or thirties with Graves' hyperthyroidism. At the DNA level, the sequence is TGTGCCAGCACGAAGTCCAGGGCCGAAAACTATGGCTACACCTTC. Its product reads: CASTKSRAENYGYTF.